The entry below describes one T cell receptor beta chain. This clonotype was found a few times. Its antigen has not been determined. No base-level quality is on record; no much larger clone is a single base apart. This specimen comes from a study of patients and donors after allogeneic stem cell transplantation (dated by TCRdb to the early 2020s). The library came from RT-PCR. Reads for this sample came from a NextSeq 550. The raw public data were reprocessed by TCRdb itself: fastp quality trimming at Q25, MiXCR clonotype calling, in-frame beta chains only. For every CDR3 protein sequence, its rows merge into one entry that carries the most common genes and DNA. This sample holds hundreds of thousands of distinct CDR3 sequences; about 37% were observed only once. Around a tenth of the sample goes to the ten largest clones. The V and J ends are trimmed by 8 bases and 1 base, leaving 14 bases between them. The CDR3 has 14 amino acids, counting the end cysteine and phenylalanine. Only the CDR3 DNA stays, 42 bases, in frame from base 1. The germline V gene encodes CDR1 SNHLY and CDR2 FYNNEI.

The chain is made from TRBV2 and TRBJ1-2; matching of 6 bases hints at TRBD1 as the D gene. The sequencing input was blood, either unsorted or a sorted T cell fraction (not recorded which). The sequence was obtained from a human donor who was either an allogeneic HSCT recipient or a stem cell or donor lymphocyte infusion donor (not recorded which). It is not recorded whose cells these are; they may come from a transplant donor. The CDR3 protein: CASHPGGNNYGYTF. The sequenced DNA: TGTGCCAGCCACCCGGGGGGCAATAACTATGGCTACACCTTC. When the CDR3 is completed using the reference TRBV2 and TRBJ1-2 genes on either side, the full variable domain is EPEVTQTPSHQVTQMGQEVILRCVPISNHLYFYWYRQILGQKVEFLVSFYNNEISEKSEIFDDQFSVERPDGSNFTLKIRSTKLEDSAMYFCASHPGGNNYGYTFGSGTRLTVV.